This TCR beta chain stems from a study of blood T cells in healthy people across ages. A second 7 to 11 cycle PCR used barcoded and J-beta primers. Each cDNA molecule was tagged by a template-switch adaptor with 12 random nucleotides. From the 5' RACE reads, TCRdb called clonotypes with MiXCR, one entry per CDR3 protein. The sample holds 750,000 to 950,000 distinct CDR3 sequences, 53% seen once. With respect to this clonotype: Its specificity is unknown.

CDR1 MNHEY and CDR2 SMNVEV come from the germline V gene (reference sequence). There are 16 residues in the CDR3. The V end was cut by 6 bases, the J end by 1 base, with 16 bases between. Broader study findings: The study regarded diversity estimates from one million T cells as underestimates.

The V and J genes are TRBV27 and TRBJ2-1; weak D call: TRBD2 (6 bases). The TCR originated in a man older than 75 in good health. Sequencing was carried out using blood. The CDR3 here is CASRQWESGSYNEQFF. Here the CDR3 DNA reads TGTGCCAGCAGGCAGTGGGAGAGCGGGTCCTACAATGAGCAGTTCTTC.